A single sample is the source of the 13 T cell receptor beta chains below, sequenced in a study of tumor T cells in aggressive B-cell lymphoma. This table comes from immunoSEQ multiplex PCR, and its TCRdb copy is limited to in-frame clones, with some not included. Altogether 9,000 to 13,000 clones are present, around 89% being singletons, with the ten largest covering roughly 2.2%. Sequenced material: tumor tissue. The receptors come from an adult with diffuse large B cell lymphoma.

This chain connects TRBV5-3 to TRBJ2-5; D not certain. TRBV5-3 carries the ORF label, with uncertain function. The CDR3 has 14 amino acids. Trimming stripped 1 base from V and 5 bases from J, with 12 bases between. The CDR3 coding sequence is TGTGCCAGAAGCTTGAAGTTGGAGCGTGAGACCCAGTACTTC. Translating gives CARSLKLERETQYF.

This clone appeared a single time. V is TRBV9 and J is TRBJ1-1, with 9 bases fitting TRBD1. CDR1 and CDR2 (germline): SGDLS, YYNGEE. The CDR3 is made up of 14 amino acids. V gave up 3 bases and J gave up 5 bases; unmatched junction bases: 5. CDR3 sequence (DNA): TGTGCCAGCAGCGCAACAGGGGGCTGGACTGAAGCTTTCTTT. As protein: CASSATGGWTEAFF.

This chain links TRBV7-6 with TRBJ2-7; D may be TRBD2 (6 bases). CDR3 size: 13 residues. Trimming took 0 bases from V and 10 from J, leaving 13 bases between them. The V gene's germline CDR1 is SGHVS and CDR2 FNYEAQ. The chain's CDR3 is CASSLAGEVVQYF. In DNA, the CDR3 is TGTGCCAGCAGCTTAGCGGGGGAGGTGGTACAGTACTTC.

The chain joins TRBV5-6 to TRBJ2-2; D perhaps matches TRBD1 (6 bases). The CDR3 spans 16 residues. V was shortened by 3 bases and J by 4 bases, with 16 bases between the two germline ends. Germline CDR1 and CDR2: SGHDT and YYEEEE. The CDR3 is CASSSSTQGSTGELFF. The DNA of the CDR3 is TGTGCCAGCAGCTCCTCTACTCAGGGGAGCACCGGGGAGCTGTTTTTT. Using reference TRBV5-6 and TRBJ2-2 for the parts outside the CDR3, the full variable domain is DAGVTQSPTHLIKTRGQQVTLRCSPKSGHDTVSWYQQALGQGPQFIFQYYEEEERQRGNFPDRFSGHQFPNYSSELNVNALLLGDSALYLCASSSSTQGSTGELFFGEGSRLTVL.

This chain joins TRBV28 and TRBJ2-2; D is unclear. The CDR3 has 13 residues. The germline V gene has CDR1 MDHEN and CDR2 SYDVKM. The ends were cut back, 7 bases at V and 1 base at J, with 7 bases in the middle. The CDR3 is CASITQNTGELFF. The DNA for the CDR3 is TGTGCCAGCATCACACAGAACACCGGGGAGCTGTTTTTT.

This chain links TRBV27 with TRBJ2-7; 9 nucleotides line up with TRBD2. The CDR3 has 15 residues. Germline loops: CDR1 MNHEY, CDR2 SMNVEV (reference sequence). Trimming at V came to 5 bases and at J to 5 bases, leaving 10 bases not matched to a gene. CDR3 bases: TGTGCCAGCAGTCCCATGACTAGCGGAAGTAACGAGCAGTACTTC. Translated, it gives CASSPMTSGSNEQYF.

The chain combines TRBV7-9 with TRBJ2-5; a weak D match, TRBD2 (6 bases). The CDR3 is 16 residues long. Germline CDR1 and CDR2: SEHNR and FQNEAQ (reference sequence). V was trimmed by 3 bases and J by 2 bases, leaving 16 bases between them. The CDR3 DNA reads TGTGCCAGCAGCTTTTTTCTGGGAGGACTGCAAGAGACCCAGTACTTC. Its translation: CASSFFLGGLQETQYF.

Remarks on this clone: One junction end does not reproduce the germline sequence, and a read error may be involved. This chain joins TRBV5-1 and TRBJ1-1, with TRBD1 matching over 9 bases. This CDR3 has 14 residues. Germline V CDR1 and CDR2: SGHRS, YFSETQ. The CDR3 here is CASSPQGARTGAFF. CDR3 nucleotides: TGCGCCAGCAGCCCACAGGGGGCGCGGACTGGAGCTTTCTTT.

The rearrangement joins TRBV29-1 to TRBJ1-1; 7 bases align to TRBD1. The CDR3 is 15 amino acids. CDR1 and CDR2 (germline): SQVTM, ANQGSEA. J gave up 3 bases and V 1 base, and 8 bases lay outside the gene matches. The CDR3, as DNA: TGCAGCGTTGAAGTACAGGGGCGTTACTACACTGAAGCTTTCTTT. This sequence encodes CSVEVQGRYYTEAFF. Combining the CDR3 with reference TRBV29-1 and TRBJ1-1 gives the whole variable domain SAVISQKPSRDICQRGTSLTIQCQVDSQVTMMFWYRQQPGQSLTLIATANQGSEATYESGFVIDKFPISRPNLTFSTLTVSNMSPEDSSIYLCSVEVQGRYYTEAFFGQGTRLTVV.

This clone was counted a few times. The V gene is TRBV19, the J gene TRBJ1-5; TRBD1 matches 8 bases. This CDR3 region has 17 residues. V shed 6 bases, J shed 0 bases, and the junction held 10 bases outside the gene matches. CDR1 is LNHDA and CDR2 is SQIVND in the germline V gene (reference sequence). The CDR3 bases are TGTGCCAGTAGCCTGACAGGGGTCTACGATAGCAATCAGCCCCAGCATTTT. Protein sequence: CASSLTGVYDSNQPQHF.

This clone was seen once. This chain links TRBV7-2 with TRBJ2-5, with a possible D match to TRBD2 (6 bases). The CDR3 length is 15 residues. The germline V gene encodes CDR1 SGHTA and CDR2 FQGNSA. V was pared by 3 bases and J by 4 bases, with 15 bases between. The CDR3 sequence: CASSLGLPLGETQYF. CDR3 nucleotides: TGTGCCAGCAGCTTGGGACTTCCCCTGGGAGAGACCCAGTACTTC.

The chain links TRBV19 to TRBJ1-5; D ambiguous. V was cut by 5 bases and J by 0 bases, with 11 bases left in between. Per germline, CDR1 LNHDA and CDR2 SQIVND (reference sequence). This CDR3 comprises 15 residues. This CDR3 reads CASSSRINSNQPQHF. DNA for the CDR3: TGTGCCAGTAGTTCCAGGATTAATAGCAATCAGCCCCAGCATTTT.

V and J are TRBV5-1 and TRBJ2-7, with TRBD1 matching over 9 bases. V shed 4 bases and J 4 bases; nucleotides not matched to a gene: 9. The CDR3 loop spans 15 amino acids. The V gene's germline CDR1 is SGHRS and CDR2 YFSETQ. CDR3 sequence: CASSGGQGNGYEQYF. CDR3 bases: TGCGCCAGCAGCGGGGGACAGGGAAATGGGTACGAGCAGTACTTC.